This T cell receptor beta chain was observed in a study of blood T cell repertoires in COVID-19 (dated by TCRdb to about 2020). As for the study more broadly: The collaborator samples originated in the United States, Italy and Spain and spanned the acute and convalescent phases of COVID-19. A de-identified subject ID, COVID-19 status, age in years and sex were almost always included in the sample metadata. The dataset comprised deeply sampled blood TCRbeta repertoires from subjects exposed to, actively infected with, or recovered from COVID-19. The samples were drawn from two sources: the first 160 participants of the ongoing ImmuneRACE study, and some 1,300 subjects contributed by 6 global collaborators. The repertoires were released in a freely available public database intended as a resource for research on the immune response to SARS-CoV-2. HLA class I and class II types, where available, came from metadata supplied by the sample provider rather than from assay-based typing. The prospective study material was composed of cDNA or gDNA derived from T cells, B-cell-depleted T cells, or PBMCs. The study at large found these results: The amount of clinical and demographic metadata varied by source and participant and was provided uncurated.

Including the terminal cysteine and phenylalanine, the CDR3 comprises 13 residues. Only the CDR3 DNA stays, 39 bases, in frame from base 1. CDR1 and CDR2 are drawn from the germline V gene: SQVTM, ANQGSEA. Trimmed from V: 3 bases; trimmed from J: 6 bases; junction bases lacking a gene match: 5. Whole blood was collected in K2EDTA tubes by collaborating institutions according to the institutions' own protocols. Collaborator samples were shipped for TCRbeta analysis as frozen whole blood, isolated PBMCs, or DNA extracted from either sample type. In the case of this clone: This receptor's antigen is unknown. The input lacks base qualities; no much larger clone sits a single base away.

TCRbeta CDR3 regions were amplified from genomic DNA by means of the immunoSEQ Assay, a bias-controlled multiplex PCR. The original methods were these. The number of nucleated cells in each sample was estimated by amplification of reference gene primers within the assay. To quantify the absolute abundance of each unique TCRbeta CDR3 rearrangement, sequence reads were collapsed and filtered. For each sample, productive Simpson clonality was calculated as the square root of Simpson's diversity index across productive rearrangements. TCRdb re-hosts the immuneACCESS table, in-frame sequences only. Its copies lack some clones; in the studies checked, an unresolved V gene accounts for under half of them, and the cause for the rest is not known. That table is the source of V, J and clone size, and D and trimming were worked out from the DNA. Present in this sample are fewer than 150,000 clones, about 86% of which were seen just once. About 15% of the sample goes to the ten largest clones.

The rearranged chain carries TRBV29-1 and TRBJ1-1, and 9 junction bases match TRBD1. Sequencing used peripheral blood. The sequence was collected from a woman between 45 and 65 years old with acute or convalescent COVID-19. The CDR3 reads CSVDRQGESEAFF. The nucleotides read TGCAGCGTTGACAGACAGGGGGAATCTGAAGCTTTCTTT.